These 18 T cell receptor beta chains came from one sample sequenced in a study of OX40 agonist ivuxolimab in advanced cancers. Method: immunoSEQ multiplex PCR; TCRdb's copy keeps in-frame clones and lacks some. The profile shows roughly 80,000 clones, about 82% of them singletons. The sequencing here drew on CD4+ or CD8+ T cells sorted from blood, taken in a trial of the OX40 agonist ivuxolimab. All receptors come from an adult with an advanced solid tumor such as melanoma, head and neck, liver or kidney cancer.

This chain links TRBV14 with TRBJ2-1, with TRBD2 matching over 8 bases. The V segment lost 0 bases and the J segment 6 bases; nucleotides outside the gene matches: 13. Germline CDR1 is SGHDN and CDR2 is FVKESK. The CDR3 spans 18 residues. The CDR3 loop reads CASSQDSTPAGVFNEQFF. CDR3 coding DNA: TGTGCCAGCAGCCAAGATTCGACTCCAGCGGGGGTTTTCAATGAGCAGTTCTTC. Full variable domain (outside the CDR3, taken from reference TRBV14 and TRBJ2-1): EAGVTQFPSHSVIEKGQTVTLRCDPISGHDNLYWYRRVMGKEIKFLLHFVKESKQDESGMPNNRFLAERTGGTYSTLKVQPAELEDSGVYFCASSQDSTPAGVFNEQFFGPGTRLTVL.

The chain links TRBV7-6 to TRBJ2-7, with D possibly matching TRBD2 (5 bases). CDR1 and CDR2 (germline): SGHVS, FNYEAQ. This CDR3 has 13 amino acids. V shed 5 bases and J shed 6 bases, with 14 bases lying between them. CDR3: CASSPGPTSEQYF. The CDR3 DNA reads TGTGCCAGCAGCCCGGGCCCTACTAGCGAGCAGTACTTC. The entire variable domain, with the rest obtained from reference TRBV7-6 and TRBJ2-7, is as follows: GAGVSQSPRYKVTKRGQDVALRCDPISGHVSLYWYRQALGQGPEFLTYFNYEAQQDKSGLPNDRFSAERPEGSISTLTIQRTEQRDSAMYRCASSPGPTSEQYFGPGTRLTVT.

The chain has TRBV7-2 and TRBJ2-5; tentatively, D is TRBD2 (5 bases). Per germline, CDR1 SGHTA and CDR2 FQGNSA. This CDR3 is 14 amino acids long. V dropped 8 bases and J dropped 7 bases, with 20 bases sitting between them. CDR3: CASGGGPDRATQYF. CDR3 DNA: TGTGCCAGCGGAGGAGGCCCGGATCGTGCGACCCAGTACTTC.

CDR3: CASSLDPTGPTEAFF. CDR3 bases: TGTGCCAGCAGCTTAGATCCGACGGGACCCACTGAAGCTTTCTTT. The chain uses TRBV7-6 and TRBJ1-1, with a tentative D call TRBD1 (5 bases). V lost 1 base and J 4 bases, leaving 13 bases between the germline ends. The CDR3 spans 15 residues. CDR1 is SGHVS and CDR2 is FNYEAQ in the germline V gene.

The rearrangement uses TRBV29-1 and TRBJ2-5; TRBD2 might be the D (5 bases). Germline CDR1 is SQVTM and CDR2 is ANQGSEA. The CDR3 runs to 13 residues. V was cut by 3 bases and J by 3 bases, with 11 bases left in between. CDR3 sequence reads: CSVEGQEEETQYF. DNA of the CDR3: TGCAGCGTTGAGGGCCAGGAGGAAGAGACCCAGTACTTC.

The rearrangement uses TRBV9 and TRBJ2-3, with 7 bases identical to TRBD1. Per the germline V gene, CDR1 is SGDLS and CDR2 is YYNGEE. The CDR3 loop spans 15 amino acids. Germline trimming cut 1 base from V and 6 bases from J; bases unmatched to any gene: 8. CDR3 residues: CASSVRDGQADTQYF. The CDR3 nucleotides are TGTGCCAGCAGCGTACGGGATGGACAGGCGGATACGCAGTATTTT.

This chain connects TRBV2 to TRBJ2-2; D gene uncertain. Trimming removed 4 bases from V and 1 base from J, with 13 bases in between. CDR1 is SNHLY, CDR2 FYNNEI, per germline. The CDR3 is 16 residues long. The CDR3 loop is CASSVKDFGNTGELFF. CDR3 DNA: TGTGCCAGCAGTGTGAAGGATTTTGGGAACACCGGGGAGCTGTTTTTT.

This clone showed up just a few times. The rearrangement joins TRBV30 to TRBJ2-5; 14 nucleotides match TRBD2. CDR3 length equals 13 residues. Germline V gives CDR1 GTSNPN, CDR2 SVGIG (reference sequence). Trimming at V came to 5 bases and at J to 7 bases, leaving 3 bases not matched to a gene. The CDR3, as DNA: TGTGCCTGGGATGGGACTAGCGGGGGGACCCAGTACTTC. It translates to CAWDGTSGGTQYF.

The chain couples TRBV6-5 to TRBJ1-1; D gene unclear. This CDR3 has 14 residues. Trimming pared 6 bases from V and 1 base from J, leaving 12 bases between. Germline-derived CDR1 and CDR2 are MNHEY and SVGAGI. The CDR3 DNA sequence: TGTGCCAGCAGAAAACTTACAGAGAACACTGAAGCTTTCTTT. It specifies CASRKLTENTEAFF.

In its sample, this clone ranks as medium-sized. The same CDR3 arises from other DNA sequences in this sample as well. The chain carries TRBV30 and TRBJ1-2; D is unclear. The CDR3 is 11 residues long. Germline V gene lookup returns CDR1 GTSNPN and CDR2 SVGIG (reference sequence). Trimming took 0 bases from V and 5 from J, leaving 4 bases between them. The chain's CDR3 is CAWSVGYGYTF. The CDR3 DNA is TGTGCCTGGAGTGTAGGGTATGGCTACACCTTC.

V usage is TRBV7-3 and J usage is TRBJ1-1; 12 positions match TRBD1. This CDR3 region has 15 residues. The germline V gene encodes CDR1 SGHTA and CDR2 FQGTGA. J was trimmed by 7 bases and V by 3 bases; bases with no gene match: 6. As DNA, the CDR3 is TGTGCCAGCAGCTTCCAGGGACAGGGGGCGGATGAAGCTTTCTTT. Its translation is CASSFQGQGADEAFF.

This chain uses TRBV6-6 with TRBJ1-6; D uncertain. Between the trimmed V and J ends, which lost 6 bases and 8 bases, there was a span of 14 bases. CDR3 length: 14 residues. The germline gives CDR1 MNHNY, CDR2 SVGAGI (reference sequence). The CDR3 nucleotides are TGTGCCAGCAGGATCCGACGACATGATTCACCCCTCCACTTT. It codes for CASRIRRHDSPLHF.

J is TRBJ2-2 and V is TRBV4-2; 10 bases are a match to TRBD2. Germline CDR1 is LGHNA and CDR2 is YNFKEQ. The CDR3 has 19 amino acids. After removal of 0 bases from V and 2 bases from J, the junction contained 9 bases not matched to a gene. This chain's CDR3 is CASSQDLLAGATNTGELFF. The CDR3 nucleotides read TGTGCCAGCAGCCAAGATCTGCTAGCGGGGGCTACAAACACCGGGGAGCTGTTTTTT.

This clone has only one observation. V and J are TRBV29-1 and TRBJ1-1; possibly TRBD1 for D (5 bases). Germline V CDR1 and CDR2: SQVTM, ANQGSEA. The length of the CDR3 is 16 residues. Trimming pared 5 bases from V and 1 base from J, leaving 20 bases between. The CDR3, as DNA: TGCAGCGTTTACCCCTGGGGGGGTATAGGGAACACTGAAGCTTTCTTT. Translated: CSVYPWGGIGNTEAFF.

With respect to this clone: One end of the junction does not line up with germline, which may come from a read error. The CDR3 here is CASTLRSSNRLNNEQFF. DNA for the CDR3: TGTGCCAGCACCTTACGCTCTAGCAATCGGCTTAACAATGAGCAGTTCTTC. The chain combines TRBV7-9 with TRBJ2-1, with D possibly TRBD2 on 5 matching bases. The germline V gene encodes CDR1 SEHNR and CDR2 FQNEAQ (reference sequence). The CDR3 contains 17 residues.

The rearrangement uses TRBV7-2 and TRBJ2-3, with 12 positions matching TRBD2. This CDR3 has 14 amino acids. Germline CDR1 reads SGHTA; CDR2 reads FQGNSA. Losses at the gene ends were 10 bases for V and 4 bases for J; bases not matched to a gene: 6. CDR3 sequence: CATSSGGAPDTQYF. The CDR3 coding sequence is TGTGCCACCTCTAGCGGGGGGGCCCCAGATACGCAGTATTTT. Complete variable domain (other parts from reference TRBV7-2 and TRBJ2-3): GAGVSQSPSNKVTEKGKDVELRCDPISGHTALYWYRQSLGQGLEFLIYFQGNSAPDKSGLPSDRFSAERTGGSVSTLTIQRTQQEDSAVYLCATSSGGAPDTQYFGPGTRLTVL.

The CDR3 nucleotides read TGCGCCAGCAGCTCGGACGGCGGGTCCTCAACGACAGGGGGCACCTATGGCTACACCTTC. Translating gives CASSSDGGSSTTGGTYGYTF. This chain links TRBV5-1 with TRBJ1-2, with 10 bases aligning to TRBD1. Trimming removed 3 bases from V and 4 bases from J; junction bases left unmatched: 21. The CDR3 runs 20 residues. Germline V gene sequence: CDR1 SGHRS, CDR2 YFSETQ.

The count of this clone is one. Written as DNA, the CDR3 is TGTGCCAGCAGTGCTGACCGGGGTCCCGGGGGTGGCAATGAGCAGTTCTTC. Translation gives CASSADRGPGGGNEQFF. This chain joins TRBV2 and TRBJ2-1; D possibly corresponds to TRBD2 (6 bases). V lost 4 bases and J 6 bases, leaving 22 bases between the germline ends. The CDR3 sequence is 17 residues long. Germline loops: CDR1 SNHLY, CDR2 FYNNEI.